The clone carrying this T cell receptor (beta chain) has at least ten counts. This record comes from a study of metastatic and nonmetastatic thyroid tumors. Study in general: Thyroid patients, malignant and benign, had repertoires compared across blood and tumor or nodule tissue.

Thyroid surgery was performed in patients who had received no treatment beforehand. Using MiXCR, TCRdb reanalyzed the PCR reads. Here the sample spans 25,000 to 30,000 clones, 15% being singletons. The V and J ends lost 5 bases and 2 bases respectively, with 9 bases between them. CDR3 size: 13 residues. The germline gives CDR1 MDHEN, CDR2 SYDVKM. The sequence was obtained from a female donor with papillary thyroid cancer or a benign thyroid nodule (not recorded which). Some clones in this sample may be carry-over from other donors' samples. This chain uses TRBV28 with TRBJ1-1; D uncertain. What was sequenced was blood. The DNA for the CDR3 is TGTGCCAGCAGTACTCCAGTAAACACTGAAGCTTTCTTT. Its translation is CASSTPVNTEAFF.